This T cell receptor (beta chain) derives from a study of Tregs in tolerant kidney transplant recipients. Generated by immunoSEQ multiplex PCR, the TCRdb table keeps only in-frame clones and is missing some. The sample includes over 60,000 clones, 95% to 98% of them seen just once. Regarding the study as a whole: Validation in larger populations is needed because few patients were studied. Antigen-driven expansion was suggested because donor-specific Tregs expanded more than all Tregs in tolerant patients.

The CDR3 is 14 amino acids. V trimming: 5 bases; J trimming: 5 bases; junction bases outside the gene matches: 7. Germline V gives CDR1 SGHTA, CDR2 FQGNSA. In the case of this clone: The antigen is undetermined.

CD4+CD25+CD127- Tregs, CD4+CD25- non-Tregs, CD4 and CD8 cells were sorted. The sequence came from a human donor who received a combined kidney and bone marrow transplant. The V and J genes are TRBV7-2 and TRBJ1-1, with 8 nucleotides matching TRBD1. Material: CD4+ T cells from blood, obtained before the transplant. The CDR3 reads CASSTRGLGTEAFF. CDR3 sequence (DNA): TGTGCCAGCAGCACCAGGGGGCTGGGTACTGAAGCTTTCTTT.